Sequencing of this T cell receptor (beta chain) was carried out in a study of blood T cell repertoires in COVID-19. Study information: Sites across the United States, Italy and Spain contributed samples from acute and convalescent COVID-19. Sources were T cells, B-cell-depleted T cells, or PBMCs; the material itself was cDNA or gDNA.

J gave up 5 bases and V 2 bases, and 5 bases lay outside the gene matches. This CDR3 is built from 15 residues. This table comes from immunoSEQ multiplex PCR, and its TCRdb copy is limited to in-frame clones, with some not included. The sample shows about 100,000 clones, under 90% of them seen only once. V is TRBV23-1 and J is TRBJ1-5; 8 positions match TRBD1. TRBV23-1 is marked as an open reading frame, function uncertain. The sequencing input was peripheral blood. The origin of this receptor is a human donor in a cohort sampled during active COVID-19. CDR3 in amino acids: CASSQGTGRYQPQHF. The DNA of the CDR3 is TGCGCCAGCAGTCAAGGGACAGGTCGATATCAGCCCCAGCATTTT.